Detailed here is one T cell receptor (beta chain). This sample is drawn from a study of cytomegalovirus exposure and HLA in healthy donors. The CDR3 contains 15 residues. V gave up 2 bases and J gave up 0 bases, with 8 bases separating them. Germline V lookup: CDR1 KGHSH, CDR2 LQKENI. This table comes from immunoSEQ multiplex PCR, and its TCRdb copy is limited to in-frame clones, with some not included. The sample consists of tens of thousands of clones, 80% to 85% of them appearing once. The specimen sequenced was PBMCs. The origin of this receptor is a woman under 30 in good health and CMV-seropositive. The chain combines TRBV18 with TRBJ2-1, with D uncertain. CDR3 residues: CASSPFSSSYNEQFF. In DNA, the CDR3 is TGTGCCAGCTCACCATTTTCGAGCTCCTACAATGAGCAGTTCTTC. The full variable domain, rest sourced from reference TRBV18 and TRBJ2-1, is NAGVMQNPRHLVRRRGQEARLRCSPMKGHSHVYWYRQLPEEGLKFMVYLQKENIIDESGMPKERFSAEFPKEGPSILRIQQVVRGDSAAYFCASSPFSSSYNEQFFGPGTRLTVL.